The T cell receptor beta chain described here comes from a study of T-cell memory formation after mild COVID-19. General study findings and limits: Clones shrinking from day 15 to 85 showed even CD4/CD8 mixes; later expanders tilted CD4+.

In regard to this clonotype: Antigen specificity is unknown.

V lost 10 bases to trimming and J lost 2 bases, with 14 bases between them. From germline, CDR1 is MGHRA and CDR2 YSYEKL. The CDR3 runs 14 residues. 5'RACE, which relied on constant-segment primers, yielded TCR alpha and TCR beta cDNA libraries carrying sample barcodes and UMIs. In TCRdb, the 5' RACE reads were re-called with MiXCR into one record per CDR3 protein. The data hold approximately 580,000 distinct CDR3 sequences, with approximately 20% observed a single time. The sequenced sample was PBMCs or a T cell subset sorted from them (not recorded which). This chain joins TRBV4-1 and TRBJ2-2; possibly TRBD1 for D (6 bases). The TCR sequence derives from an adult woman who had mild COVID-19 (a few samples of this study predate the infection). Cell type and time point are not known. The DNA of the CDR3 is TGCGCCACCAACCCGGGACAAAACACCGGGGAGCTGTTTTTT. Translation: CATNPGQNTGELFF.